The 32 T cell receptor beta chains below come from one sample, sequenced in a study of blood T cells in healthy people across ages. The second PCR ran about 7 to 12 cycles with a sample-barcoded 5' primer and J-beta primers. MiXCR, applied by TCRdb to the 5' RACE reads, yields one record per CDR3 protein. The table lists more than 800,000 distinct CDR3 sequences, 35% to 50% of them singletons. The sample taken for sequencing was blood. The receptors were sampled from a woman in her fifties or sixties in good health.

This clonotype was found many times. This chain joins TRBV7-2 and TRBJ2-1, with D maybe TRBD2 (5 bases). Germline V gene lookup returns CDR1 SGHTA and CDR2 FQGNSA. The CDR3 is made up of 15 amino acids. Trimming left V 1 base short and J 5 bases short, with 12 bases between. Here the CDR3 DNA reads TGTGCCAGCAGCTTAGGAGCGGCAGGTAACAATGAGCAGTTCTTC. Protein: CASSLGAAGNNEQFF.

The chain recombines TRBV10-3 with TRBJ2-3, with 14 nucleotides matching TRBD2. The CDR3 has 17 amino acids. Trimming at V came to 7 bases and at J to 4 bases, leaving 10 bases not matched to a gene. Germline CDR1 and CDR2: ENHRY and SYGVKD. CDR3 amino acids: CAINSSPGLAGADTQYF. In DNA, the CDR3 is TGTGCCATCAATAGTTCTCCGGGACTAGCGGGAGCAGATACGCAGTATTTT.

This clonotype was counted between two and nine times. The chain has TRBV18 and TRBJ2-5; no firm D call. Germline V gives CDR1 KGHSH, CDR2 LQKENI. The V gene lost 2 bases and the J gene lost 5 bases, with 15 bases spanning the gap. The CDR3 is 15 residues long. CDR3 sequence (DNA): TGTGCCAGCTCACCAATTGCCGTGGACGGGGAGACCCAGTACTTC. Translated, it gives CASSPIAVDGETQYF.

This clonotype was picked up a small number of times. The rearrangement uses TRBV20-1 and TRBJ2-5; no definite D call. Germline lookup yields CDR1 DFQATT and CDR2 SNEGSKA (reference sequence). This CDR3 has 12 residues. The V and J ends lost 3 bases and 5 bases respectively, with 10 bases between them. DNA of the CDR3: TGCAGTGCTAGTCTCCCCGTTGAGACCCAGTACTTC. Encoded protein: CSASLPVETQYF.

Worth noting for this clonotype: A read error may explain this, as a much larger clone is one base away. The rearrangement joins TRBV7-2 to TRBJ2-1; D unclear. The CDR3 contains 12 residues. The germline V gene encodes CDR1 SGHTA and CDR2 FQGNSA. CDR3 loop: CASNLGLAAQFF. The CDR3 DNA reads TGTGCCAGCAACTTAGGGTTGGCCGCGCAGTTCTTC.

This clonotype was found many times. This chain joins TRBV6-5 and TRBJ2-7; D perhaps matches TRBD1 (6 bases). Germline-derived CDR1 and CDR2 are MNHEY and SVGAGI. Between the trimmed V and J ends, which lost 3 bases and 1 base, there was a span of 13 bases. The CDR3 length is 15 residues. CDR3 amino acids: CASSYRDQGSYEQYF. In DNA, the CDR3 is TGTGCCAGCAGTTATAGGGACCAGGGGTCCTACGAGCAGTACTTC.

The J gene is TRBJ2-1, the V gene TRBV4-2, with unresolved D. Germline CDR1 and CDR2: LGHNA and YNFKEQ. V lost 2 bases and J 0 bases, leaving 8 bases between the germline ends. The CDR3 runs 15 residues. The CDR3 protein is CASSQPLSSYNEQFF. The CDR3, as DNA: TGTGCCAGCAGCCAACCCTTGAGCTCCTACAATGAGCAGTTCTTC.

The chain recombines TRBV4-2 with TRBJ2-6; 9 bases are shared with TRBD1. The CDR3 contains 18 residues. The germline V gene has CDR1 LGHNA and CDR2 YNFKEQ. Trimming took 4 bases from V and 0 from J; bases not matched to a gene: 7. The DNA of the CDR3 is TGTGCCAGCAGCCGGGGGGACAGGGTAAACTCTGGGGCCAACGTCCTGACTTTC. Protein: CASSRGDRVNSGANVLTF.

As for this clonotype: A much larger clone differs from this one at a single base, so this may be a read error. The V call is TRBV7-9, the J call TRBJ1-5, with D unresolved. Germline values: CDR1 SEHNR, CDR2 FQNEAQ (reference sequence). The germline V and J ends were trimmed by 5 bases and 3 bases, with 5 bases remaining between them. This CDR3 contains 12 residues. In DNA, the CDR3 is TGTGCCAGCAGCATAGACAATCAGCCCCAGCATTTT. It encodes CASSIDNQPQHF.

In its sample, this clonotype was seen a few times. CDR3 DNA: TGTGCCAGCAGTTACTCTCAGACCCAGTACTTC. It is translated as CASSYSQTQYF. V and J are TRBV6-5 and TRBJ2-7, with D hard to call. The DNA end is a closer match to TRBJ2-5, so the J assignment may be wrong. This CDR3 comprises 11 residues. Germline CDR1 MNHEY, CDR2 SVGAGI.

The V and J genes are TRBV27 and TRBJ2-3, with D possibly being TRBD1 (6 bases). This CDR3 spans 15 amino acids. The germline CDR1 and CDR2 sequences are MNHEY and SMNVEV (reference sequence). V was shortened by 5 bases and J by 2 bases, with 14 bases between the two germline ends. DNA for the CDR3: TGTGCCAGCAGTCCCCGGACAGAACTCACAGATACGCAGTATTTT. Its translation is CASSPRTELTDTQYF.

This clonotype was counted only a few times. The chain carries TRBV18 and TRBJ2-6, with a possible D match to TRBD1 (6 bases). Germline assignment: CDR1 KGHSH and CDR2 LQKENI. The CDR3 is 18 residues long. Trimming took off 5 bases at V and 0 bases at J, with 17 bases between the two ends. For the CDR3, the DNA is TGTGCCAGCTCAGCAAAGGGGGTAAAGAGCTCTGGGGCCAACGTCCTGACTTTC. Its translation: CASSAKGVKSSGANVLTF. Together with reference TRBV18 and TRBJ2-6, the CDR3 gives the full variable domain: NAGVMQNPRHLVRRRGQEARLRCSPMKGHSHVYWYRQLPEEGLKFMVYLQKENIIDESGMPKERFSAEFPKEGPSILRIQQVVRGDSAAYFCASSAKGVKSSGANVLTFGAGSRLTVL.

The rearrangement joins TRBV20-1 to TRBJ1-1; 7 nucleotides align to TRBD1. Trimming cost V 1 base and J 2 bases; bases outside gene matches: 7. The CDR3 extends over 15 amino acids. The germline gives CDR1 DFQATT, CDR2 SNEGSKA (reference sequence). The CDR3 DNA is TGCAGTGCTAGAGCGTTTGGGACAGTAAACACTGAAGCTTTCTTT. Translation gives CSARAFGTVNTEAFF.

The V gene is TRBV7-8, the J gene TRBJ2-1; D might be TRBD2 (6 bases). The V gene lost 5 bases and the J gene lost 0 bases, with 14 bases spanning the gap. CDR3 length equals 16 residues. Per the germline V gene, CDR1 is SGHVS and CDR2 is FQNEAQ. The CDR3 sequence is CASSDRRDHSYNEQFF. The CDR3 nucleotides read TGTGCCAGCAGCGACCGGCGGGACCACTCCTACAATGAGCAGTTCTTC.

The chain is built from TRBV28 and TRBJ2-7, with TRBD2 identical over 13 bases. This CDR3 contains 16 residues. V was clipped by 4 bases and J by 3 bases; unmatched bases: 6. Germline V lookup: CDR1 MDHEN, CDR2 SYDVKM. CDR3 DNA: TGTGCCAGCAGTTCAAACGGACTAGCGGGAGACTACGAGCAGTACTTC. It encodes CASSSNGLAGDYEQYF.

The gene calls are TRBV6-6 and TRBJ2-5; 12 nucleotides agree with TRBD2. CDR1 MNHNY and CDR2 SVGAGI come from the germline V gene (reference sequence). There are 15 residues in the CDR3. Germline trimming cut 0 bases from V and 11 bases from J; bases unmatched to any gene: 7. In nucleotides, the CDR3 is TGTGCCAGCAGTTACTCGGGGACTAGCGGGCCAGAGCAGTACTTC. It yields the protein CASSYSGTSGPEQYF.

This chain connects TRBV20-1 to TRBJ2-5; the D call may be TRBD1 or TRBD2 (6 bases each). CDR3 length: 15 residues. Germline V CDR1 and CDR2: DFQATT, SNEGSKA (reference sequence). Trimming cost V 6 bases and J 4 bases, with 21 bases left between them. CDR3 loop: CSAPNLGGRRETQYF. Written as DNA, the CDR3 is TGCAGTGCGCCGAACCTAGGGGGGCGGCGAGAGACCCAGTACTTC.

This clonotype was found a few times. The chain employs TRBV5-4 and TRBJ2-5, with 12 positions matching TRBD1. V gave up 5 bases and J gave up 11 bases; unmatched junction bases: 10. The germline V gene has CDR1 SGHNT and CDR2 YYREEE (reference sequence). The CDR3 is 14 residues long. Here the CDR3 reads CASRRDRGHDEQYF. The CDR3, as DNA: TGTGCCAGCAGGCGGGACAGGGGGCACGATGAGCAGTACTTC.

The chain combines TRBV27 with TRBJ2-5; 14 bases are shared with TRBD2. Germline V CDR1 and CDR2: MNHEY, SMNVEV (reference sequence). The V and J ends lost 4 bases and 3 bases, in that order; junction bases with no gene match: 4. This CDR3 has 16 amino acids. This chain's CDR3 is CASSSPGLAGEETQYF. DNA of the CDR3: TGTGCCAGCAGTTCTCCGGGACTAGCGGGAGAAGAGACCCAGTACTTC.

This clonotype was picked up one time. The V and J genes are TRBV2 and TRBJ2-4; D is uncertain. The CDR3 is 12 amino acids. Between the trimmed V and J ends, which lost 7 bases and 9 bases, there was a span of 13 bases. CDR1 is SNHLY, CDR2 FYNNEI, per germline. CDR3 sequence: CASTGRHAIQYF. DNA for the CDR3: TGTGCCAGCACCGGTCGACATGCCATTCAGTACTTC.

The rearrangement links TRBV6-2 or TRBV6-3 to TRBJ2-4, with D perhaps matching TRBD2 (6 bases). The length of the CDR3 is 16 residues. In germline, CDR1 is MNHEY, CDR2 SVGEGT. V gave up 4 bases and J gave up 7 bases, with 20 bases separating them. CDR3 DNA sequence: TGTGCCAGCAGTTCCTCGGACTATTCCCATTTTAACATTCAGTACTTC. Translating it yields CASSSSDYSHFNIQYF.

This clonotype came up a few times. V and J are TRBV7-9 and TRBJ1-4; TRBD1 matches at 9 bases. This CDR3 comprises 14 residues. Trimming took 8 bases from V and 6 from J; bases not matched to a gene: 7. CDR1 and CDR2 from the germline V gene are SEHNR and FQNEAQ (reference sequence). Here the CDR3 reads CASAGRDRDEKLFF. CDR3 sequence (DNA): TGTGCCAGCGCAGGCCGGGACAGGGATGAAAAACTGTTTTTT. Filled out from reference TRBV7-9 and TRBJ1-4, the complete variable domain reads DTGVSQNPRHKITKRGQNVTFRCDPISEHNRLYWYRQTLGQGPEFLTYFQNEAQLEKSRLLSDRFSAERPKGSFSTLEIQRTEQGDSAMYLCASAGRDRDEKLFFGSGTQLSVL.

This clonotype came up a few times. The chain links TRBV11-2 to TRBJ2-7; TRBD1 might be the D (6 bases). V dropped 5 bases and J dropped 0 bases, with 11 bases sitting between them. Germline-derived CDR1 and CDR2 are SGHAT and FQNNGV. The CDR3 sequence is 14 residues long. The chain's CDR3 is CASSNGQFSYEQYF. The CDR3 bases are TGTGCCAGCAGCAACGGACAGTTCTCCTACGAGCAGTACTTC.

The chain joins TRBV27 to TRBJ2-1, with a possible D match to TRBD2 (6 bases). V dropped 0 bases and J dropped 6 bases, with 12 bases sitting between them. Germline V gene lookup returns CDR1 MNHEY and CDR2 SMNVEV (reference sequence). This CDR3 region has 15 residues. CDR3 amino acids: CASSLSSGYLNEQFF. CDR3 nucleotide sequence: TGTGCCAGCAGTTTATCTAGCGGTTACCTCAATGAGCAGTTCTTC.

There are a few counts of this clonotype. The chain carries TRBV7-8 and TRBJ2-5; D not certain. This CDR3 spans 15 amino acids. Germline assignment: CDR1 SGHVS and CDR2 FQNEAQ. Trimming left V 1 base short and J 2 bases short, with 11 bases between. This CDR3 reads CASSLGGLPQETQYF. DNA for the CDR3: TGTGCCAGCAGCTTAGGAGGATTACCGCAAGAGACCCAGTACTTC.

This clonotype appeared a few times. The gene calls are TRBV6-5 and TRBJ1-4; 8 bases fit TRBD1. CDR1 is MNHEY, CDR2 SVGAGI, per germline. V was pared by 10 bases and J by 6 bases, with 7 bases of the junction left unmatched. This CDR3 contains 13 residues. CDR3: CATYGQGHEKLFF. The CDR3 nucleotides read TGTGCCACCTATGGACAGGGCCATGAAAAACTGTTTTTT.

This clonotype appeared a few times. The rearrangement links TRBV6-5 to TRBJ2-5; TRBD2 might be the D (5 bases). The CDR3 runs to 14 residues. CDR1 is MNHEY and CDR2 is SVGAGI in the germline V gene. Trimming pared 3 bases from V and 4 bases from J, leaving 12 bases between. The CDR3 bases are TGTGCCAGCAGTTATTCGAGGGTTCCAGAGACCCAGTACTTC. Its protein is CASSYSRVPETQYF.

The chain couples TRBV25-1 to TRBJ1-4; 7 bases line up with TRBD1. Losses at the gene ends were 5 bases for V and 8 bases for J; bases not matched to a gene: 11. This CDR3 contains 15 residues. CDR1 is MGHDK, CDR2 SYGVNS, per germline. CDR3 coding DNA: TGTGCCAGCAGTCGTGGTGAAGGGGGCAACGAAAAACTGTTTTTT. This codes for CASSRGEGGNEKLFF. Based on the CDR3 plus reference TRBV25-1 and TRBJ1-4, the full variable domain is EADIYQTPRYLVIGTGKKITLECSQTMGHDKMYWYQQDPGMELHLIHYSYGVNSTEKGDLSSESTVSRIRTEHFPLTLESARPSHTSQYLCASSRGEGGNEKLFFGSGTQLSVL.

The table lists this clonotype with a count of one. The chain uses TRBV20-1 and TRBJ2-5; TRBD2 agrees at 9 bases. TRBJ2-7 explains the end of the DNA better; the J call may be wrong. The CDR3 covers 17 residues. Germline CDR1 is DFQATT and CDR2 is SNEGSKA (reference sequence). DNA for the CDR3: TGCAGTGCTAGATTCCTAGCTAGCGGGGTTAACGTCTACGAGCAGTACTTC. Its translation is CSARFLASGVNVYEQYF.

This clonotype was observed a few times. An end of the junction differs from the germline gene, which may be a read error. The chain recombines TRBV12-3 or TRBV12-4 with TRBJ2-1; 12 nucleotides match TRBD2. The CDR3 has 15 amino acids. CDR3 coding DNA: TGTGCCAGCAGTCTAGCGGGAGGGCCCCGGAGTGAGCAGTTCTTC. This encodes CASSLAGGPRSEQFF.

The chain recombines TRBV6-1 with TRBJ2-3, with D possibly TRBD1 on 5 matching bases. The CDR3 has 14 amino acids. Germline-derived CDR1 and CDR2 are MNHNS and SASEGT. The ends were cut back, 2 bases at V and 5 bases at J, with 11 bases in the middle. The CDR3 protein is CASSEQGAGDTQYF. The DNA of the CDR3 is TGTGCCAGCAGTGAACAAGGGGCCGGAGATACGCAGTATTTT.

This clonotype was observed a handful of times. The chain carries TRBV9 and TRBJ1-6, with 11 bases fitting TRBD1. The length of the CDR3 is 15 residues. The germline V gene has CDR1 SGDLS and CDR2 YYNGEE. Trimming removed 3 bases from V and 7 bases from J; junction bases left unmatched: 3. The CDR3 region is CASSGGTGGNSPLHF. The CDR3 region has the DNA TGTGCCAGCAGCGGAGGGACAGGGGGAAATTCACCCCTCCACTTT. Full variable domain (remainder filled in from reference TRBV9 and TRBJ1-6): DSGVTQTPKHLITATGQRVTLRCSPRSGDLSVYWYQQSLDQGLQFLIQYYNGEERAKGNILERFSAQQFPDLHSELNLSSLELGDSALYFCASSGGTGGNSPLHFGNGTRLTVT.